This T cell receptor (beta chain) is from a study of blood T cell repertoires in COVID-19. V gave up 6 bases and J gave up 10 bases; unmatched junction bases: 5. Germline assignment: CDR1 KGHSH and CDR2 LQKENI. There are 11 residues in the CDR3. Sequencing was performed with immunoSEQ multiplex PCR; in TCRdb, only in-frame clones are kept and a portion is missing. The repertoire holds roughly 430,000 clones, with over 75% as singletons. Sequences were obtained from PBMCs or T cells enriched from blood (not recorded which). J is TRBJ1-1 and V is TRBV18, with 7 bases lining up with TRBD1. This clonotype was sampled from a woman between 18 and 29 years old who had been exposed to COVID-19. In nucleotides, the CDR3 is TGTGCCAGCTCCCGGGAGGGGGCAGCTTTCTTT. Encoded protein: CASSREGAAFF.